This is a list of T cell receptor beta chains from one sample in a study of blood T cell repertoires in COVID-19. TCRdb's table, derived via immunoSEQ multiplex PCR, lists solely in-frame clones and lacks some. The sample comprises about 210,000 clones, over 60% of which are singletons, and 7.2% rests with the top ten. The sequenced sample consisted of peripheral blood. The receptors come from a woman in her 70s with acute or convalescent COVID-19. The CDR3 runs from the conserved cysteine through the conserved F or W. The order of the fields is CDR3 length, clone size, J gene, D gene, V gene, CDR3 DNA, CDR3 protein. D genes are given only for firm matches. Some rows have no size entry. The others give once, few or many, or a class for an expanded clone.

len: 15
abundance: NA
j_gene: TRBJ2-1
d_gene: TRBD2
v_gene: TRBV6-5
CDR3nt: TGTGCCAGCAGAGATCTAGCGGGGGGGGCCCATGAGCAGTTCTTC
CDR3aa: CASRDLAGGAHEQFF

len: 14
abundance: NA
j_gene: TRBJ2-3
d_gene: NA
v_gene: TRBV6-4
CDR3nt: TGTGCCAGCAGTGACTCGTTAGCCCCTGATACGCAGTATTTT
CDR3aa: CASSDSLAPDTQYF

len: 11
abundance: NA
j_gene: TRBJ1-1
d_gene: NA
v_gene: TRBV25-1
CDR3nt: TGTGCCAGCAGCAGGAACACTGAAGCTTTCTTT
CDR3aa: CASSRNTEAFF

len: 13
abundance: NA
j_gene: TRBJ2-5
d_gene: TRBD1
v_gene: TRBV7-2
CDR3nt: TGTGCCAGTGGTCGACAGGGGCAGGAGACCCAGTACTTC
CDR3aa: CASGRQGQETQYF

len: 17
abundance: NA
j_gene: TRBJ2-1
d_gene: TRBD2
v_gene: TRBV18
CDR3nt: TGTGCCAGCTCGGGGACTAGCGGGGGAAGCTCCTACAATGAGCAGTTCTTC
CDR3aa: CASSGTSGGSSYNEQFF

len: 15
abundance: NA
j_gene: TRBJ1-6
d_gene: NA
v_gene: TRBV6-5
CDR3nt: TGTGCCAGCAGCCTGGGACCGGGAGATGGATCACCCCTCCACTTT
CDR3aa: CASSLGPGDGSPLHF

len: 13
abundance: few
j_gene: TRBJ2-5
d_gene: NA
v_gene: TRBV27
CDR3nt: TGTGCCAGCAGAGGGGGTCCTAAAGAGACCCAGTACTTC
CDR3aa: CASRGGPKETQYF

len: 14
abundance: NA
j_gene: TRBJ1-4
d_gene: NA
v_gene: TRBV20-1
CDR3nt: TGCAGTGCTAGTTCTGCAAGGGCGGGAGAAAAACTGTTTTTT
CDR3aa: CSASSARAGEKLFF

len: 15
abundance: NA
j_gene: TRBJ1-1
d_gene: NA
v_gene: TRBV2
CDR3nt: TGTGCCAGCAGACAAACCGGGACTCAGAACACTGAAGCTTTCTTT
CDR3aa: CASRQTGTQNTEAFF

len: 15
abundance: NA
j_gene: TRBJ2-7
d_gene: NA
v_gene: TRBV10-1
CDR3nt: TGCGCCAGCAGTGATAGGGCTCCGAGGGTCGGCGAGCAGTACTTC
CDR3aa: CASSDRAPRVGEQYF

len: 15
abundance: few
j_gene: TRBJ1-4
d_gene: TRBD1
v_gene: TRBV5-4
CDR3nt: TGTGCCAGCAGCTTGGGGGGACAGGGGAACGAAAAACTGTTTTTT
CDR3aa: CASSLGGQGNEKLFF

len: 13
abundance: NA
j_gene: TRBJ1-4
d_gene: NA
v_gene: TRBV30
CDR3nt: TGTGCCTATGAGGCCTCAACTAATGAAAAACTGTTTTTT
CDR3aa: CAYEASTNEKLFF

len: 14
abundance: NA
j_gene: TRBJ1-1
d_gene: NA
v_gene: TRBV18
CDR3nt: TGTGCCAGCTCACCCCAGGGGATCGGGACTGAAGCTTTCTTT
CDR3aa: CASSPQGIGTEAFF

len: 16
abundance: NA
j_gene: TRBJ2-6
d_gene: NA
v_gene: TRBV30
CDR3nt: TGTGCCTGGAGACTCAGGGGAACTGCTGGGGCCAACGTCCTGACTTTC
CDR3aa: CAWRLRGTAGANVLTF

len: 15
abundance: few
j_gene: TRBJ2-7
d_gene: TRBD2
v_gene: TRBV10-3
CDR3nt: TGTGCCATCAGTGTTATTAGCGGGGTGAGCTACGAGCAGTACTTC
CDR3aa: CAISVISGVSYEQYF

len: 15
abundance: NA
j_gene: TRBJ2-3
d_gene: NA
v_gene: TRBV7-2
CDR3nt: TGTGCCAGCAGCTTAGACGGGGAGAGCACAGATACGCAGTATTTT
CDR3aa: CASSLDGESTDTQYF

len: 14
abundance: NA
j_gene: TRBJ1-2
d_gene: TRBD1
v_gene: TRBV29-1
CDR3nt: TGCAGCGTGCCGGGACAGGGGGTGAGGTTGAGCTACACCTTC
CDR3aa: CSVPGQGVRLSYTF

len: 14
abundance: NA
j_gene: TRBJ2-5
d_gene: TRBD1
v_gene: TRBV5-4
CDR3nt: TGTGCCAGCAGCCGACAGGGGGCGGGGGAGACCCAGTACTTC
CDR3aa: CASSRQGAGETQYF

len: 14
abundance: NA
j_gene: TRBJ1-1
d_gene: NA
v_gene: TRBV2
CDR3nt: TGTGCCAGCAGTCTAGGACAGTCGAACACTGAAGCTTTCTTT
CDR3aa: CASSLGQSNTEAFF

len: 12
abundance: NA
j_gene: TRBJ1-5
d_gene: NA
v_gene: TRBV6-5
CDR3nt: TGTGCCAGCAGGGGGGGGAATCAGCCCCAGCATTTT
CDR3aa: CASRGGNQPQHF

len: 13
abundance: NA
j_gene: TRBJ2-7
d_gene: NA
v_gene: TRBV18
CDR3nt: TGTGCCAGTACTACAGGACCAACCTACGAGCAGTACTTC
CDR3aa: CASTTGPTYEQYF

len: 15
abundance: NA
j_gene: TRBJ1-2
d_gene: TRBD1
v_gene: TRBV5-4
CDR3nt: TGTGCCAGCAGCACGTCCGGGACAGGGGGCTATGGCTACACCTTC
CDR3aa: CASSTSGTGGYGYTF

len: 16
abundance: once
j_gene: TRBJ2-1
d_gene: TRBD2
v_gene: TRBV11-3
CDR3nt: TGTGCCAGCAGCTTATACGGGCTAGCGGGCGACAATGAGCAGTTCTTC
CDR3aa: CASSLYGLAGDNEQFF

len: 15
abundance: NA
j_gene: TRBJ2-5
d_gene: NA
v_gene: TRBV6-5
CDR3nt: TGTGCCAGCAGTTATAGACTAGGGAAACAAGAGACCCAGTACTTC
CDR3aa: CASSYRLGKQETQYF

len: 15
abundance: once
j_gene: TRBJ1-5
d_gene: TRBD1
v_gene: TRBV19
CDR3nt: TGTGCCAGTAGTATATGGGACAGAGGTTCGGGGCCCCAGCATTTT
CDR3aa: CASSIWDRGSGPQHF

len: 18
abundance: few
j_gene: TRBJ2-7
d_gene: TRBD2
v_gene: TRBV7-9
CDR3nt: TGTGCCAGCAGCCCGAGGTTTGGGAGACTAGCGGGGTCCTACGAGCAGTACTTC
CDR3aa: CASSPRFGRLAGSYEQYF

len: 16
abundance: NA
j_gene: TRBJ2-3
d_gene: TRBD2
v_gene: TRBV3-1/TRBV3-2
CDR3nt: TGTGCCAGCAGCCAGCAATTAGCGGGGGCGGGAGATACGCAGTATTTT
CDR3aa: CASSQQLAGAGDTQYF

len: 12
abundance: once
j_gene: TRBJ1-5
d_gene: TRBD1
v_gene: TRBV30
CDR3nt: TGTGCCTGTGGACAGGGCGAACAGCCCCAGCATTTT
CDR3aa: CACGQGEQPQHF